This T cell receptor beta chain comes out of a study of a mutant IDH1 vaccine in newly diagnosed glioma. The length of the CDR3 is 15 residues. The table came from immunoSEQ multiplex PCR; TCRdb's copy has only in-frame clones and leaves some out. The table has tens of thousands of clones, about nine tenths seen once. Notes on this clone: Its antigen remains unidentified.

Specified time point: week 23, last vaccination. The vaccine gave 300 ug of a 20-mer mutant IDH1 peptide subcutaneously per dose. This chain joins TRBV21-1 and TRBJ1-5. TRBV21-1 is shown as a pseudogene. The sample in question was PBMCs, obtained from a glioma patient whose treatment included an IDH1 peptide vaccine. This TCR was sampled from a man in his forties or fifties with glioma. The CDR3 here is CASSKAPRALQPQHF. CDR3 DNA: TGTGCCAGCAGCAAAGCGCCAAGGGCCTTGCAGCCCCAGCATTTT.